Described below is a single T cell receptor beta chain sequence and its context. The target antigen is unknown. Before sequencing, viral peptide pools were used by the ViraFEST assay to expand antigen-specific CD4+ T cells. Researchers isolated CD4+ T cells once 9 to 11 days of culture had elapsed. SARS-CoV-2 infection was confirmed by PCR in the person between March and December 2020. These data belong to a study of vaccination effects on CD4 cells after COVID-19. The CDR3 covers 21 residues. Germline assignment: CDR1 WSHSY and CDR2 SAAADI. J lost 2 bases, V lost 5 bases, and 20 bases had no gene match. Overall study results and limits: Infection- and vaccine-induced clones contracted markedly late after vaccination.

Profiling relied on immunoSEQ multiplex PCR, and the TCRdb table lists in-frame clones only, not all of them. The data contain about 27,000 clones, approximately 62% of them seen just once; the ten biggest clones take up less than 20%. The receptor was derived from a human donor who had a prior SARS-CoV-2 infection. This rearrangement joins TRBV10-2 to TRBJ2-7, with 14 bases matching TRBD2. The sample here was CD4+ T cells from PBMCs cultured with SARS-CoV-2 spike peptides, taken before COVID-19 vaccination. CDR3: CASSLNPGTSGGYSRPYEQYF. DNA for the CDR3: TGCGCCAGCAGTTTGAACCCCGGGACTAGCGGGGGATACTCACGGCCCTACGAGCAGTACTTC.